This T cell receptor (beta chain) was identified during a study of T cell responses to AZD1222 COVID-19 vaccine. Study-wide results and caveats: Among vaccine-associated CD4 TCRs, coverage spanned spike, with dominance at 160-218 and 743-854. Repertoire collection took place solely once the T cell response had peaked.

This clone came up a few times. What it binds is unknown. One junction end does not reproduce the germline sequence, and a read error may be involved. The CDR3 runs 10 residues. Looked up from germline, CDR1 is MGHRA and CDR2 is YSYEKL. TCRdb's table, derived via immunoSEQ multiplex PCR, lists solely in-frame clones and lacks some. The sample includes some 140,000 clones, roughly 80% of them seen just once. The material sequenced was peripheral blood, taken on day 0 of AZD1222 vaccination. This TCR was sampled from an adult in good health. The genes are TRBV4-1 and TRBJ1-1; D remains unclear. CDR3 region: CASSQVQLYF. CDR3 bases: TGCGCCAGCAGCCAAGTGCAACTCTACTTT.